Listed here are 20 T cell receptor beta chains from one sample, sequenced in a study of cytomegalovirus exposure and HLA in healthy donors. 60 Vbeta and 13 Jbeta primers were used in PCR. Using immunoSEQ multiplex PCR, the repertoire was profiled, and TCRdb retains in-frame clones only, with some absent. The sample lists about 150,000 clones; around four fifths were seen once. Material: PBMCs. The receptors shown here come from a male donor in good health and CMV-seronegative.

This clone showed up just once. In nucleotides, the CDR3 is TGCGCCAGCAGCCAAGAACGGACGGGAGGGCCCACTGAGCAGTTCTTC. It specifies CASSQERTGGPTEQFF. J is TRBJ2-1 and V is TRBV4-3; 8 bases agree with TRBD2. Germline CDR1 LGHNA, CDR2 YSLEER. The CDR3 covers 16 residues. V was clipped by 0 bases and J by 9 bases; unmatched bases: 10.

The rearrangement uses TRBV18 and TRBJ1-1, with 8 bases matching TRBD1. Germline values: CDR1 KGHSH, CDR2 LQKENI. V trimming: 0 bases; J trimming: 4 bases; junction bases outside the gene matches: 7. This CDR3 contains 16 residues. CDR3 residues: CASSPPGIGQGTEAFF. The CDR3, as DNA: TGTGCCAGCTCACCACCGGGTATCGGACAGGGCACTGAAGCTTTCTTT.

This clone turned up a few times. The rearrangement joins TRBV14 to TRBJ2-7; 10 nucleotides agree with TRBD1. V shed 1 base, J shed 9 bases, and the junction held 12 bases outside the gene matches. The germline gives CDR1 SGHDN, CDR2 FVKESK. This CDR3 region has 16 residues. DNA for the CDR3: TGTGCCAGCAGCCAAGGAGGGGGACAGGGGCTTAATGCGCAGTACTTC. Residues: CASSQGGGQGLNAQYF.

The gene calls are TRBV7-8 and TRBJ1-5; D is unresolved. Per germline, CDR1 SGHVS and CDR2 FQNEAQ. The ends were cut back, 2 bases at V and 3 bases at J, with 11 bases in the middle. The CDR3 has 15 amino acids. CDR3: CASSLSPRHNQPQHF. The DNA for the CDR3 is TGTGCCAGCAGCTTATCTCCGAGACACAATCAGCCCCAGCATTTT.

V usage is TRBV27 and J usage is TRBJ1-1; D gene ambiguous. V was trimmed by 7 bases and J by 4 bases, leaving 19 bases between them. CDR1 and CDR2 (germline): MNHEY, SMNVEV (reference sequence). There are 15 residues in the CDR3. DNA for the CDR3: TGTGCCAGCACCACTAACCTGGGCGGGCTCACTGAAGCTTTCTTT. The encoded protein is CASTTNLGGLTEAFF.

The chain employs TRBV5-1 and TRBJ2-6, with D perhaps TRBD2 (5 bases). Germline V gene lookup returns CDR1 SGHRS and CDR2 YFSETQ. Trimming removed 5 bases at V and 0 bases at J, with 12 bases between. The CDR3 consists of 16 residues. This CDR3 is CASSSGGLSGANVLTF. In DNA, the CDR3 is TGCGCCAGCAGTTCCGGCGGGCTCTCTGGGGCCAACGTCCTGACTTTC.

In DNA form, the CDR3 reads TGTGCCAGTAGTATAGAGACAGGGAGAGTCTACGAGCAGTACTTC. Protein: CASSIETGRVYEQYF. V is TRBV19 and J is TRBJ2-7; 7 nucleotides agree with TRBD1. Germline V gives CDR1 LNHDA, CDR2 SQIVND (reference sequence). There are 15 residues in the CDR3. The V gene end was trimmed by 0 bases and the J gene end by 3 bases; junction bases not matched to a gene: 5.

This clone was seen a single time. The gene calls are TRBV4-1 and TRBJ2-7; 7 nucleotides align to TRBD1. This CDR3 region has 15 residues. The germline V gene has CDR1 MGHRA and CDR2 YSYEKL. V gave up 1 base and J gave up 2 bases; unmatched junction bases: 5. CDR3 loop: CASSQGQGVTYEQYF. The CDR3 bases are TGCGCCAGCAGCCAAGGCCAGGGGGTAACCTACGAGCAGTACTTC.

The chain is built from TRBV7-3 and TRBJ2-7; a weak D match, TRBD2 (5 bases). The CDR3 totals 15 residues. V lost 1 base to trimming and J lost 3 bases, with 13 bases between them. Germline assignment: CDR1 SGHTA and CDR2 FQGTGA. CDR3 bases: TGTGCCAGCAGCTTAATCGGCGAGCGGAACTACGAGCAGTACTTC. Amino acids: CASSLIGERNYEQYF.

The chain recombines TRBV6-1 with TRBJ1-2; D not certain. Between the trimmed V and J ends, which lost 7 bases and 1 base, there was a span of 13 bases. Looked up from germline, CDR1 is MNHNS and CDR2 is SASEGT. The CDR3 is made up of 14 amino acids. DNA of the CDR3: TGTGCCAGCAACGACCTGACACTTAACTATGGCTACACCTTC. As protein: CASNDLTLNYGYTF.

This chain connects TRBV29-1 to TRBJ1-2, with a possible D match to TRBD1 (5 bases). V lost 3 bases to trimming and J lost 6 bases, with 14 bases between them. The CDR3 contains 13 residues. CDR1 SQVTM and CDR2 ANQGSEA come from the germline V gene. CDR3 loop: CSVDNSRANGYTF. The CDR3 nucleotides are TGCAGCGTTGATAACTCCAGGGCCAATGGCTACACCTTC. The variable domain in full, completed from reference TRBV29-1 and TRBJ1-2, reads SAVISQKPSRDICQRGTSLTIQCQVDSQVTMMFWYRQQPGQSLTLIATANQGSEATYESGFVIDKFPISRPNLTFSTLTVSNMSPEDSSIYLCSVDNSRANGYTFGSGTRLTVV.

The J gene is TRBJ1-1, the V gene TRBV19; 7 positions match TRBD1. From germline, CDR1 is LNHDA and CDR2 SQIVND (reference sequence). The CDR3 runs to 16 residues. With 3 bases clipped from V and 0 bases from J, the junction kept 7 bases outside the gene matches. Written as DNA, the CDR3 is TGTGCCAGTAGTATTTCCAGGGGGATACTGAACACTGAAGCTTTCTTT. Its translation: CASSISRGILNTEAFF.

The CDR3 coding sequence is TGTGCCATCAGTGAGTCGTGGGAGGGGAGCACAGATACGCAGTATTTT. This translates into CAISESWEGSTDTQYF. The chain couples TRBV10-3 to TRBJ2-3, with 7 bases matching TRBD2. Losses at the gene ends were 0 bases for V and 0 bases for J; bases not matched to a gene: 3. This CDR3 is built from 16 residues. Germline CDR1 reads ENHRY; CDR2 reads SYGVKD.

This clone was counted only a few times. V is TRBV2 and J is TRBJ2-7, with TRBD2 matching 11 bases. CDR3 length: 15 residues. Germline CDR1 is SNHLY and CDR2 is FYNNEI. J lost 0 bases, V lost 10 bases, and 8 bases had no gene match. The CDR3 DNA reads TGTGCCAACGTCCCTAGCGGGGGGACCTCCTACGAGCAGTACTTC. This encodes CANVPSGGTSYEQYF.

This rearrangement joins TRBV7-2 to TRBJ2-5, with 14 bases fitting TRBD2. The J call is uncertain, as TRBJ2-7 better fits the DNA end. The CDR3 loop spans 15 amino acids. Germline assignment: CDR1 SGHTA and CDR2 FQGNSA. The CDR3 protein is CASSAGLAGVYEQYF. The CDR3 nucleotides read TGTGCCAGCAGCGCGGGACTAGCGGGAGTTTACGAGCAGTACTTC.

The chain couples TRBV15 to TRBJ2-6; a weak D match, TRBD1 (5 bases). This CDR3 has 16 residues. CDR1 is LNHNV, CDR2 YYDKDF, per germline (reference sequence). Deletions cut 5 bases from V and 1 base from J, with 12 bases between. The CDR3 nucleotides read TGTGCCACCAGCGGAGCGCAGGGATCTGGGGCCAACGTCCTGACTTTC. Encoded protein: CATSGAQGSGANVLTF.

The rearrangement joins TRBV29-1 to TRBJ2-7; 7 bases are shared with TRBD2. The trim removed 2 bases at V and 4 bases at J, leaving 11 bases unmatched. This CDR3 is 15 amino acids long. CDR1 and CDR2 (germline): SQVTM, ANQGSEA. The CDR3 reads CSVEWAGTKRYEQYF. The CDR3 DNA is TGCAGCGTTGAATGGGCTGGGACTAAAAGGTACGAGCAGTACTTC.

This clone occurred a few times. The CDR3 bases are TGTGCCAGTAGCTTTAGGACAGGGGGCAGTAACACTGAAGCTTTCTTT. It translates to CASSFRTGGSNTEAFF. V is TRBV19 and J is TRBJ1-1; TRBD1 agrees at 11 bases. This CDR3 spans 16 amino acids. Trimming removed 6 bases from V and 2 bases from J; junction bases left unmatched: 8. Germline V gene sequence: CDR1 LNHDA, CDR2 SQIVND (reference sequence).

In this sample, this clone turned up once. The V gene is TRBV19, the J gene TRBJ2-3; maybe TRBD1 (6 bases). This CDR3 is built from 15 residues. Deletions cut 3 bases from V and 5 bases from J, with 15 bases between. Germline CDR1 reads LNHDA; CDR2 reads SQIVND (reference sequence). The CDR3 sequence is CASSMPGVGGDTQYF. The DNA of the CDR3 is TGTGCCAGTAGTATGCCAGGGGTTGGTGGAGATACGCAGTATTTT.

In this sample, this clone turned up a few times. The chain has TRBV5-5 and TRBJ1-4; D uncertain. Germline CDR1 reads SGHKS; CDR2 reads YYEKEE (reference sequence). Trimming left V 0 bases short and J 7 bases short, with 7 bases between. This CDR3 is 13 amino acids long. CDR3 region: CASSLVRVEKLFF. The CDR3 nucleotides read TGTGCCAGCAGCTTGGTTCGGGTTGAAAAACTGTTTTTT.